Presented here are 8 T cell receptor beta chains from one specimen sequenced in a study of high-grade serous ovarian cancer treatment subgroups. Profiling relied on immunoSEQ multiplex PCR, and the TCRdb table lists in-frame clones only, not all of them. The data contain 19,000 or so clones, 75% of them singletons. Tumor samples were obtained before definitive surgery or chemotherapy. The material sequenced was tumor tissue. The receptors were gathered from a human donor with high-grade serous ovarian cancer.

This chain joins TRBV7-2 and TRBJ1-2, with D perhaps TRBD1 (6 bases). There are 17 residues in the CDR3. Germline V gene sequence: CDR1 SGHTA, CDR2 FQGNSA. V lost 0 bases and J 2 bases, leaving 16 bases between the germline ends. The CDR3 nucleotides read TGTGCCAGCAGCTTAGCTAGATCCAGGGGACAAAACTATGGCTACACCTTC. Protein product: CASSLARSRGQNYGYTF. The full variable domain, completed using reference TRBV7-2 and TRBJ1-2, is GAGVSQSPSNKVTEKGKDVELRCDPISGHTALYWYRQSLGQGLEFLIYFQGNSAPDKSGLPSDRFSAERTGGSVSTLTIQRTQQEDSAVYLCASSLARSRGQNYGYTFGSGTRLTVV.

This chain links TRBV19 with TRBJ2-6; no clear D gene. Looked up from germline, CDR1 is LNHDA and CDR2 is SQIVND (reference sequence). The CDR3 is 15 amino acids. V was cut by 5 bases and J by 0 bases, with 8 bases left in between. CDR3 sequence: CASSSDSSGANVLTF. The CDR3 DNA reads TGTGCCAGTAGTTCGGATAGCTCTGGGGCCAACGTCCTGACTTTC.

The V and J genes are TRBV14 and TRBJ2-3, with D perhaps matching TRBD2 (6 bases). This CDR3 region has 16 residues. V was trimmed by 2 bases and J by 0 bases, leaving 12 bases between them. From germline, CDR1 is SGHDN and CDR2 FVKESK. The CDR3 here is CASSQPGSGSTDTQYF. The CDR3 DNA reads TGTGCCAGCAGCCAACCCGGGAGCGGGAGCACAGATACGCAGTATTTT.

The chain is built from TRBV4-3 and TRBJ2-5; D possibly matches TRBD1 or TRBD2 (7 bases each). The J call is uncertain, as TRBJ2-7 better fits the DNA end. The germline V gene encodes CDR1 LGHNA and CDR2 YSLEER. The CDR3 contains 16 residues. The CDR3 DNA is TGCGCCAGCAGCCAAAGCCTCCCAGGGGGGGCCTACGAGCAGTACTTC. Translating gives CASSQSLPGGAYEQYF.

V and J are TRBV12-5 and TRBJ2-1, with D unclear. Germline assignment: CDR1 LGHNT and CDR2 FRNRAP. The CDR3 consists of 16 residues. The V end was cut by 7 bases, the J end by 2 bases, with 18 bases between. The CDR3 nucleotides are TGTGCTAGTGTTTTCCCTGGCACCGCTCCCTACAATGAGCAGTTCTTC. It translates to CASVFPGTAPYNEQFF.

The gene calls are TRBV11-2 and TRBJ2-2; 7 nucleotides match TRBD1. The V segment lost 1 base and the J segment 7 bases; nucleotides outside the gene matches: 6. Germline CDR1 is SGHAT and CDR2 is FQNNGV. There are 15 residues in the CDR3. In nucleotides, the CDR3 is TGTGCCAGCAGCTTAGTCCAACAGGGGATCGGGGAGCTGTTTTTT. This sequence encodes CASSLVQQGIGELFF.

V is TRBV6-6 and J is TRBJ2-5; a possible D gene is TRBD2 (6 bases). The CDR3 loop spans 15 amino acids. Germline CDR1 MNHNY, CDR2 SVGAGI (reference sequence). Trimming stripped 7 bases from V and 2 bases from J, with 17 bases between. The CDR3: CASIPWGGFQETQYF. CDR3 DNA sequence: TGTGCCAGCATACCCTGGGGAGGATTTCAAGAGACCCAGTACTTC.

As for this clone: The junction departs from the called germline gene at one end, perhaps through a read error. The rearrangement links TRBV6-4 to TRBJ2-3; D is uncertain. Germline V lookup: CDR1 MRHNA, CDR2 SNTAGT. The CDR3 spans 13 residues. The CDR3 sequence: CASSDSETDTQYF. DNA for the CDR3: TGTGCCAGCAGCGACTCGGAGACAGATACGCAGTATTTT.